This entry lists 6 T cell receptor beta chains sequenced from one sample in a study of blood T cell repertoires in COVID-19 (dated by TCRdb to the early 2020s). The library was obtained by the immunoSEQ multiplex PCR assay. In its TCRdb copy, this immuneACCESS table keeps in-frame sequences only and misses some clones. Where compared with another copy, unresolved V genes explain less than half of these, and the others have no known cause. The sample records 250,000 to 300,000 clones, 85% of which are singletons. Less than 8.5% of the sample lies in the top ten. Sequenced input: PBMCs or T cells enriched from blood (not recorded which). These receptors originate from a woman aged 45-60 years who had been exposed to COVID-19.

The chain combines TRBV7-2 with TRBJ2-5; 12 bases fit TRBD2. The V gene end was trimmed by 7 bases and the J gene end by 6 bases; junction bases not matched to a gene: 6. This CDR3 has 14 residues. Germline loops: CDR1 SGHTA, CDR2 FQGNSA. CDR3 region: CASTSGGAWKTQYF. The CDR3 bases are TGTGCCAGCACTAGCGGGGGGGCCTGGAAGACCCAGTACTTC.

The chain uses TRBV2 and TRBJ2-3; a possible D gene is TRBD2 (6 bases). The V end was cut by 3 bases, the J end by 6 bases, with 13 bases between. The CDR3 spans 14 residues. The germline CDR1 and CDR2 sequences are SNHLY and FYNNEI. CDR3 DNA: TGTGCCAGCAGTGAGGACGGGACTCGGGATACGCAGTATTTT. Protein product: CASSEDGTRDTQYF.

The CDR3 protein is CAWSEGAISNQPQHF. For the CDR3, the DNA is TGTGCCTGGAGTGAGGGGGCGATTAGCAATCAGCCCCAGCATTTT. This chain joins TRBV30 and TRBJ1-5; 7 bases fit TRBD1. Unmatched junction bases numbered 3, after V lost 1 base and J lost 0 bases. Looked up from germline, CDR1 is GTSNPN and CDR2 is SVGIG (reference sequence). This CDR3 is built from 15 residues.

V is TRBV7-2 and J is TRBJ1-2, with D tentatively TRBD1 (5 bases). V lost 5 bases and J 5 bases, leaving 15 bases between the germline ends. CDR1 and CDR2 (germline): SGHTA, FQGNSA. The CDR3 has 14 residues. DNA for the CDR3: TGTGCCAGCAGCCCCAGGGTTATGCCGTATGGCTACACCTTC. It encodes CASSPRVMPYGYTF.

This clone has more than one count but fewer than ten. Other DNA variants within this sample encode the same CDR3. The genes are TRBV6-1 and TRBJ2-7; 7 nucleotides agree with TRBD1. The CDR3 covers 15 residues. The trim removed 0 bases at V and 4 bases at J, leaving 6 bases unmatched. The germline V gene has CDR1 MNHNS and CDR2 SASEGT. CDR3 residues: CASSEAQGTVYEQYF. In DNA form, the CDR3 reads TGTGCCAGCAGTGAAGCGCAAGGGACAGTTTACGAGCAGTACTTC.

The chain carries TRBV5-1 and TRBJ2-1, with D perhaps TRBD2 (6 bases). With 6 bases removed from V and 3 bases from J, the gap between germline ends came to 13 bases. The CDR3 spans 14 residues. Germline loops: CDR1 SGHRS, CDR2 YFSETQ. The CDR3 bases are TGCGCCAGCACCGGGACTCTTAACTACAATGAGCAGTTCTTC. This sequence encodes CASTGTLNYNEQFF.